These T cell receptor beta chains were read from a single sample in a study of T cell repertoires in cytomegalovirus infection. These receptors have no identified antigens. TCRdb ran MiXCR on the reads and lists one entry per CDR3 protein. The table records roughly 350,000 distinct CDR3 sequences, nearly 35% of them present only once. The sequenced sample was cultured PBMCs, obtained from culture after CMV antigen stimulation. The receptors stem from a human donor in good health (CMV status not recorded). Some clones in this sample may be carry-over from other donors' samples. Each CDR3 is given with its conserved first and last residue. A D gene is named only where the DNA matches it firmly. Not all rows give a size; the values are once, few, many and, for expanded clones, a class.

d_gene: TRBD1
j_gene: TRBJ2-3
abundance: .
v_gene: TRBV14
CDR3aa: CASSLSRDRGGTDTQYF
CDR3nt: TGTGCCAGCAGCCTAAGTCGGGACAGGGGCGGCACAGATACGCAGTATTTT

d_gene: .
j_gene: TRBJ2-2
abundance: many
v_gene: TRBV4-2
CDR3aa: CASSQEGRDTGELFF
CDR3nt: TGTGCCAGCAGCCAAGAAGGCAGGGACACCGGGGAGCTGTTTTTT

d_gene: TRBD1
j_gene: TRBJ1-1
abundance: .
v_gene: TRBV5-1
CDR3aa: CASSYGTGLNTEAFF
CDR3nt: TGCGCCAGCAGCTATGGGACAGGGTTAAACACTGAAGCTTTCTTT

d_gene: .
j_gene: TRBJ2-7
abundance: .
v_gene: TRBV28
CDR3aa: CAITGNSYEQYF
CDR3nt: TGTGCCATCACAGGGAACTCCTACGAGCAGTACTTC

d_gene: .
j_gene: TRBJ2-7
abundance: .
v_gene: TRBV2
CDR3aa: CASKPNTYEQYF
CDR3nt: TGTGCCAGCAAGCCTAACACCTACGAGCAGTACTTC

d_gene: TRBD1
j_gene: TRBJ1-2
abundance: .
v_gene: TRBV28
CDR3aa: CASSLPGTGHGYTF
CDR3nt: TGTGCCAGCAGTCTACCCGGGACAGGGCACGGCTACACCTTC

d_gene: .
j_gene: TRBJ2-5
abundance: few
v_gene: TRBV10-2
CDR3aa: CASSEPGLQETQYF
CDR3nt: TGCGCCAGCAGTGAACCGGGACTTCAAGAGACCCAGTACTTC

d_gene: TRBD1
j_gene: TRBJ1-2
abundance: .
v_gene: TRBV20-1
CDR3aa: CSARGGKGLGDGYTF
CDR3nt: TGCAGTGCCAGGGGGGGGAAGGGGCTGGGAGATGGCTACACCTTC

d_gene: .
j_gene: TRBJ1-2
abundance: .
v_gene: TRBV5-6
CDR3aa: CASSLYSGYTF
CDR3nt: TGTGCCAGCAGCTTGTATTCGGGCTACACCTTC

d_gene: .
j_gene: TRBJ2-7
abundance: few
v_gene: TRBV5-6
CDR3aa: CASSFVGRPKEQYF
CDR3nt: TGTGCCAGCAGCTTCGTAGGTCGGCCCAAGGAGCAGTACTTC

d_gene: TRBD2
j_gene: TRBJ2-3
abundance: few
v_gene: TRBV6-2/TRBV6-3
CDR3aa: CASSLLAGGADTQYF
CDR3nt: TGTGCCAGCAGTTTATTAGCGGGAGGAGCAGATACGCAGTATTTT

d_gene: .
j_gene: TRBJ2-7
abundance: few
v_gene: TRBV5-6
CDR3aa: CASSLAVPYEQYF
CDR3nt: TGTGCCAGCAGCTTGGCAGTGCCGTACGAGCAGTACTTC

d_gene: .
j_gene: TRBJ2-3
abundance: .
v_gene: TRBV18
CDR3aa: CASSPLTVSSTDTQYF
CDR3nt: TGTGCCAGCTCACCACTTACAGTCTCCAGCACAGATACGCAGTATTTT

d_gene: TRBD1
j_gene: TRBJ1-5
abundance: few
v_gene: TRBV6-1
CDR3aa: CASRQGEDQPQHF
CDR3nt: TGTGCCAGCAGACAGGGGGAGGATCAGCCCCAGCATTTT

d_gene: TRBD1
j_gene: TRBJ1-1
abundance: many
v_gene: TRBV24-1
CDR3aa: CATSDARGPGTEAFF
CDR3nt: TGTGCCACCAGTGATGCCAGGGGGCCAGGTACTGAAGCTTTCTTT

d_gene: TRBD2
j_gene: TRBJ2-1
abundance: few
v_gene: TRBV2
CDR3aa: CASGGLAGYNEQFF
CDR3nt: TGTGCCAGCGGGGGACTAGCGGGCTACAATGAGCAGTTCTTC

d_gene: .
j_gene: TRBJ1-1
abundance: few
v_gene: TRBV12-3/TRBV12-4
CDR3aa: CASSTRVRNTEAFF
CDR3nt: TGTGCCAGCAGTACCAGGGTAAGGAACACTGAAGCTTTCTTT

d_gene: .
j_gene: TRBJ2-7
abundance: many
v_gene: TRBV7-2
CDR3aa: CASRSGGVRYEQYF
CDR3nt: TGTGCCAGCAGGTCTGGAGGGGTGCGCTACGAGCAGTACTTC

d_gene: .
j_gene: TRBJ2-3
abundance: few
v_gene: TRBV27
CDR3aa: CASSSPGADTQYF
CDR3nt: TGTGCCAGCAGTTCCCCGGGGGCGGATACGCAGTATTTT

d_gene: TRBD1
j_gene: TRBJ1-4
abundance: .
v_gene: TRBV11-2
CDR3aa: CASSPLTGQGEKLFF
CDR3nt: TGTGCCAGCAGCCCCCTTACGGGACAGGGGGAAAAACTGTTTTTT

d_gene: .
j_gene: TRBJ1-1
abundance: few
v_gene: TRBV7-8
CDR3aa: CASSPSWNTEAFF
CDR3nt: TGTGCCAGCAGCCCATCCTGGAACACTGAAGCTTTCTTT

d_gene: .
j_gene: TRBJ1-2
abundance: .
v_gene: TRBV4-1
CDR3aa: CASSQAGDYGYTF
CDR3nt: TGCGCCAGCAGCCAAGCAGGGGACTATGGCTACACCTTC

d_gene: .
j_gene: TRBJ2-3
abundance: few
v_gene: TRBV6-2/TRBV6-3
CDR3aa: CASSLARSDTQYF
CDR3nt: TGTGCCAGCAGTTTAGCCAGGTCAGATACGCAGTATTTT

d_gene: .
j_gene: TRBJ1-3
abundance: once
v_gene: TRBV23-1
CDR3aa: CASSQPLALRSGNTIYF
CDR3nt: TGCGCCAGCAGTCAACCACTGGCCTTACGCTCTGGAAACACCATATATTTT

d_gene: .
j_gene: TRBJ2-6
abundance: few
v_gene: TRBV12-3/TRBV12-4
CDR3aa: CASSHLLPGSGANVLTF
CDR3nt: TGTGCCAGCAGCCATCTCCTACCAGGGTCTGGGGCCAACGTCCTGACTTTC

d_gene: .
j_gene: TRBJ1-4
abundance: .
v_gene: TRBV7-2
CDR3aa: CASSLDTYSYEKLFF
CDR3nt: TGTGCCAGCAGCTTAGATACGTACAGTTATGAAAAACTGTTTTTT

d_gene: .
j_gene: TRBJ1-3
abundance: few
v_gene: TRBV7-6
CDR3aa: CASSQRADGNTIYF
CDR3nt: TGTGCCAGCAGCCAGCGAGCAGACGGAAACACCATATATTTT

d_gene: TRBD1
j_gene: TRBJ2-5
abundance: .
v_gene: TRBV4-3
CDR3aa: CASSQGQGVRETQYF
CDR3nt: TGCGCCAGCAGCCAAGGACAGGGGGTTCGAGAGACCCAGTACTTC

d_gene: .
j_gene: TRBJ2-4
abundance: .
v_gene: TRBV7-2
CDR3aa: CASSLPGTIQYF
CDR3nt: TGTGCCAGCAGCTTACCAGGGACCATTCAGTACTTC

d_gene: TRBD1
j_gene: TRBJ1-5
abundance: few
v_gene: TRBV14
CDR3aa: CASSLGTGGIYNQPQHF
CDR3nt: TGTGCCAGCAGCCTAGGGACAGGGGGGATTTACAATCAGCCCCAGCATTTT

d_gene: .
j_gene: TRBJ2-3
abundance: few
v_gene: TRBV7-8
CDR3aa: CASSFVADFTDTQYF
CDR3nt: TGTGCCAGCAGCTTTGTGGCGGACTTCACAGATACGCAGTATTTT

d_gene: .
j_gene: TRBJ1-5
abundance: .
v_gene: TRBV28
CDR3aa: CASSFGGRPQHF
CDR3nt: TGTGCCAGCAGTTTTGGGGGGCGGCCCCAGCATTTT

d_gene: .
j_gene: TRBJ2-7
abundance: few
v_gene: TRBV6-1
CDR3aa: CASTRTTLAHEQYF
CDR3nt: TGTGCCAGCACCCGTACGACCCTAGCCCACGAGCAGTACTTC

d_gene: .
j_gene: TRBJ2-1
abundance: .
v_gene: TRBV27
CDR3aa: CASSLSIGGEQFF
CDR3nt: TGTGCCAGCAGTTTATCGATAGGGGGTGAGCAGTTCTTC

d_gene: .
j_gene: TRBJ2-6
abundance: .
v_gene: TRBV6-2/TRBV6-3
CDR3aa: CASSYFRLSGANVLTF
CDR3nt: TGTGCCAGCAGTTACTTCCGCCTCTCTGGGGCCAACGTCCTGACTTTC

d_gene: .
j_gene: TRBJ2-2
abundance: few
v_gene: TRBV6-2/TRBV6-3
CDR3aa: CASSYPISVFSGELFF
CDR3nt: TGTGCCAGCAGTTACCCCATCTCAGTATTTAGCGGGGAGCTGTTTTTT

d_gene: .
j_gene: TRBJ2-1
abundance: few
v_gene: TRBV20-1
CDR3aa: CSAREWGIGEQFF
CDR3nt: TGCAGTGCTAGAGAGTGGGGGATTGGGGAGCAGTTCTTC

d_gene: TRBD2
j_gene: TRBJ2-2
abundance: few
v_gene: TRBV4-1
CDR3aa: CASSQVGKLAGASLSFGELFF
CDR3nt: TGCGCCAGCAGCCAAGTTGGGAAACTAGCGGGAGCTTCCCTCAGTTTCGGGGAGCTGTTTTTT

d_gene: .
j_gene: TRBJ1-2
abundance: once
v_gene: TRBV12-3/TRBV12-4
CDR3aa: CASSFGRSYTF
CDR3nt: TGTGCCAGCAGTTTTGGGAGGAGCTACACCTTC

d_gene: .
j_gene: TRBJ1-3
abundance: few
v_gene: TRBV9
CDR3aa: CASSEDRNSGNTIYF
CDR3nt: TGTGCCAGCAGCGAAGACAGAAACTCTGGAAACACCATATATTTT

d_gene: TRBD1
j_gene: TRBJ2-1
abundance: few
v_gene: TRBV24-1
CDR3aa: CATSDVDRGTYNEQFF
CDR3nt: TGTGCCACCAGTGATGTTGACAGGGGAACATACAATGAGCAGTTCTTC

d_gene: .
j_gene: TRBJ1-4
abundance: .
v_gene: TRBV27
CDR3aa: CATLTPNSSTNEKLFF
CDR3nt: TGTGCCACCCTTACCCCAAACAGTTCAACTAATGAAAAACTGTTTTTT

d_gene: .
j_gene: TRBJ2-5
abundance: few
v_gene: TRBV7-9
CDR3aa: CASSYSGSLQETQYF
CDR3nt: TGTGCCAGCAGCTACAGCGGGTCCCTCCAAGAGACCCAGTACTTC

d_gene: TRBD2
j_gene: TRBJ2-1
abundance: few
v_gene: TRBV6-2/TRBV6-3
CDR3aa: CASTQLWRESPVSHNEQFF
CDR3nt: TGTGCCAGCACCCAACTGTGGCGGGAGAGTCCCGTGTCCCACAATGAGCAGTTCTTC

d_gene: .
j_gene: TRBJ2-3
abundance: .
v_gene: TRBV7-2
CDR3aa: CASSSRAWGDTQYF
CDR3nt: TGTGCCAGCAGCTCGCGCGCCTGGGGGGATACGCAGTATTTT

d_gene: .
j_gene: TRBJ1-4
abundance: many
v_gene: TRBV7-8
CDR3aa: CASSLGLLGNEKLFF
CDR3nt: TGTGCCAGCAGCTTGGGACTTCTAGGCAATGAAAAACTGTTTTTT

d_gene: .
j_gene: TRBJ2-5
abundance: few
v_gene: TRBV6-2/TRBV6-3
CDR3aa: CASSYGASQTQYF
CDR3nt: TGTGCCAGCAGTTACGGGGCTTCGCAGACCCAGTACTTC

d_gene: TRBD2
j_gene: TRBJ2-3
abundance: .
v_gene: TRBV24-1
CDR3aa: CATSGLAGGTDTQYF
CDR3nt: TGTGCCACCAGTGGACTAGCGGGAGGCACAGATACGCAGTATTTT

d_gene: TRBD2
j_gene: TRBJ2-1
abundance: few
v_gene: TRBV18
CDR3aa: CASSPSSGRTHEQFF
CDR3nt: TGTGCCAGCTCACCCTCTAGCGGGAGGACTCATGAGCAGTTCTTC

d_gene: TRBD2
j_gene: TRBJ2-1
abundance: many
v_gene: TRBV6-5
CDR3aa: CASSYSRSGKSDEQFF
CDR3nt: TGTGCCAGCAGTTACTCTCGAAGCGGGAAGTCGGATGAGCAGTTCTTC